This T cell receptor beta chain was documented in a study of blood T cell repertoires in COVID-19. The CDR3 has 12 residues. Germline V gene lookup returns CDR1 SNHLY and CDR2 FYNNEI. V was cut by 8 bases and J by 7 bases, with 14 bases left in between. The authors' processing: By means of reference gene primer amplification, nucleated cell counts were estimated. Sequenced by immunoSEQ multiplex PCR; TCRdb stores in-frame clones only, minus some. That table furnishes V, J and clone size, whereas the DNA furnished D and trimming. The sample includes almost 400,000 clones, around 87% of them seen just once.

J is TRBJ2-5 and V is TRBV2; D gene uncertain. Sequencing was carried out using peripheral blood. The sequence was obtained from a woman in her fifties or sixties with COVID-19, enrolled during active disease. In nucleotides, the CDR3 is TGTGCCAGCCAGATCACCCCTGGGACCCAGTACTTC. It is translated as CASQITPGTQYF.